The sequence of this TCR beta chain was determined in a study of T cells in Graves' hyperthyroidism and ophthalmopathy. Germline V CDR1 and CDR2: MNHEY, SVGEGT. This CDR3 is built from 17 residues. V lost 4 bases and J lost 0, with 16 bases in between. Amplification targeted TCR beta CDR3 regions from RNA transcripts. A first-round RT-PCR of the TCR CDR3 used the HTBI primer set. TCRdb ran MiXCR on the multiplex PCR reads and lists one entry per CDR3 protein. This repertoire shows over 700,000 distinct CDR3 sequences, more than 30% found once; its top ten account for 8.9%. The sample taken for sequencing was blood. The chain joins TRBV6-2 or TRBV6-3 to TRBJ1-5; TRBD1 might be the D (6 bases). The sequence was collected from a young man with Graves' hyperthyroidism. This CDR3 reads CASSSSHRDYSNQPQHF. The CDR3 bases are TGTGCCAGCAGTTCTAGTCACAGGGATTATAGCAATCAGCCCCAGCATTTT.